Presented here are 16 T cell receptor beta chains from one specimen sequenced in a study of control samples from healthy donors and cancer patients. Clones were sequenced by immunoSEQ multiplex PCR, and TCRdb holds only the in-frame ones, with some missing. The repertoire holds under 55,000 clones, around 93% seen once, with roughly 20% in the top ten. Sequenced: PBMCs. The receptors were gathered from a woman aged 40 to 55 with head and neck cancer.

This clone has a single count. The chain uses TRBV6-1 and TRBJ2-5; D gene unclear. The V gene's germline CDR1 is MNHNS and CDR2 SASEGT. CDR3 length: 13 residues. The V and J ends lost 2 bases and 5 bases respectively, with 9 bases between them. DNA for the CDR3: TGTGCCAGCAGTGAACCTGGACCCGAGACCCAGTACTTC. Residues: CASSEPGPETQYF.

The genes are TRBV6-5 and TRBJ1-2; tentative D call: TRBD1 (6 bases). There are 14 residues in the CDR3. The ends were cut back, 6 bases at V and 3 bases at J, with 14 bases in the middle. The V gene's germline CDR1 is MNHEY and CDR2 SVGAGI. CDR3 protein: CASRLQGLDYGYTF. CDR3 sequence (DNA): TGTGCCAGCAGACTTCAGGGGTTAGACTATGGCTACACCTTC.

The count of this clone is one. CDR3 sequence (DNA): TGTGCCAGCAGCTTTGGGACAAGAGCTACAGATACGCAGTATTTT. Translated, it gives CASSFGTRATDTQYF. The V gene is TRBV7-9, the J gene TRBJ2-3; TRBD1 might be the D (6 bases). Looked up from germline, CDR1 is SEHNR and CDR2 is FQNEAQ (reference sequence). This CDR3 region has 15 residues. The ends were cut back, 3 bases at V and 3 bases at J, with 13 bases in the middle.

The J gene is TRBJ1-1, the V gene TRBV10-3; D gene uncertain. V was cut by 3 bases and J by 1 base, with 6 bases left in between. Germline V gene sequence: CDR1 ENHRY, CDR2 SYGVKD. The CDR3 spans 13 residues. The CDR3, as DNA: TGTGCCATCAGTGACCAGGAGAACACTGAAGCTTTCTTT. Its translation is CAISDQENTEAFF.

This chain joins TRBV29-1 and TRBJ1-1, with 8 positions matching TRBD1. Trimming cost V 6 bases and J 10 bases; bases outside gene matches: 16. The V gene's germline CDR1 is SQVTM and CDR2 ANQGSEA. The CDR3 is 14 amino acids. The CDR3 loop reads CSVVSGQGQRGAFF. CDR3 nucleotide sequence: TGCAGCGTCGTTTCCGGACAGGGTCAGCGAGGAGCTTTCTTT.

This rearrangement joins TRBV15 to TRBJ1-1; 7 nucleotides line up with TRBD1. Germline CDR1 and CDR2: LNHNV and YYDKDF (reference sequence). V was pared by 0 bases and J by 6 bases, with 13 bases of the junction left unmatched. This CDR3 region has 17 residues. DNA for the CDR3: TGTGCCACCAGCAGAGAGTATGGGGCAGGGGGGAGATCTGAAGCTTTCTTT. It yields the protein CATSREYGAGGRSEAFF.

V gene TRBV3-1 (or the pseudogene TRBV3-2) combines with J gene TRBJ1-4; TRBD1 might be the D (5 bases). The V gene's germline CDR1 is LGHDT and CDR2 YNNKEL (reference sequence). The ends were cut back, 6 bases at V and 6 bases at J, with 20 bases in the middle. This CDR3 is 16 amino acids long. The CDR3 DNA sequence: TGTGCCAGCAGACCAACAGGATCCCTGGAGGATGAAAAACTGTTTTTT. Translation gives CASRPTGSLEDEKLFF.

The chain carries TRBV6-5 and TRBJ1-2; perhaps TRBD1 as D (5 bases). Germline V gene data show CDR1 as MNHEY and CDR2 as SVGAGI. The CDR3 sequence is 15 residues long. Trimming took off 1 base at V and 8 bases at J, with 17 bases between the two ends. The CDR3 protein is CASSYLSRTSSGYTF. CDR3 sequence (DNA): TGTGCCAGCAGTTACTTGTCTCGGACATCCTCCGGCTACACCTTC.

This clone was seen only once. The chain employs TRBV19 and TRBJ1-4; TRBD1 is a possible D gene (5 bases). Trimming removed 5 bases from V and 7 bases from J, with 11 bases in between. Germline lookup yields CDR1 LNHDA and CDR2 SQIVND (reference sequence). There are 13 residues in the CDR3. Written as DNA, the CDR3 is TGTGCCAGTAGTTGGGGGACGACTGAAAAACTGTTTTTT. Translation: CASSWGTTEKLFF.

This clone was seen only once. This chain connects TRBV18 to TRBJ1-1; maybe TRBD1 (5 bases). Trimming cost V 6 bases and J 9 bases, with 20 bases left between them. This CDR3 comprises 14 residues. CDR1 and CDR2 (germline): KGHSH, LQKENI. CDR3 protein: CASSSTGQGGQAFF. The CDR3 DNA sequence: TGTGCCAGCTCGTCCACGGGCCAGGGTGGTCAAGCTTTCTTT.

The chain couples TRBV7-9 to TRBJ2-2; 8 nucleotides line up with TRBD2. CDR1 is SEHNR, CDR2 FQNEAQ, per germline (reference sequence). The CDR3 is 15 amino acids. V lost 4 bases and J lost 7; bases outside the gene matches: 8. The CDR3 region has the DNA TGTGCCAGCAGCTCCCCCGGGGGGGATAGCGGGGAGCTGTTTTTT. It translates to CASSSPGGDSGELFF.

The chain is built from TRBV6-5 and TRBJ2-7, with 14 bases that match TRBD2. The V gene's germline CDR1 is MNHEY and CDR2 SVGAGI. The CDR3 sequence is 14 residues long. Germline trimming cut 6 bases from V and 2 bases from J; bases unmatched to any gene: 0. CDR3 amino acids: CASRGLAGAYEQYF. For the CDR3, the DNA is TGTGCCAGCAGGGGACTAGCGGGAGCCTACGAGCAGTACTTC.

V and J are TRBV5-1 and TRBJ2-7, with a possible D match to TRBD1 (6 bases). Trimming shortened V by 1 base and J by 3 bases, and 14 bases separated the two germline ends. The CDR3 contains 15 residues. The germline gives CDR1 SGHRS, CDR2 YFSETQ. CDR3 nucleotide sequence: TGCGCCAGCAGCTTGTGGGGACAAGCGGACTACGAGCAGTACTTC. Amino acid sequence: CASSLWGQADYEQYF.

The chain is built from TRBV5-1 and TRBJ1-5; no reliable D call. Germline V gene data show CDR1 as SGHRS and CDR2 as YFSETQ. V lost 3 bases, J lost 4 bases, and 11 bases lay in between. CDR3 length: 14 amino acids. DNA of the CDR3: TGCGCCAGCAGCTCCCTCGGTGGGAATCAGCCCCAGCATTTT. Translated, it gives CASSSLGGNQPQHF. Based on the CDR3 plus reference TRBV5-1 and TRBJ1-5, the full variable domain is KAGVTQTPRYLIKTRGQQVTLSCSPISGHRSVSWYQQTPGQGLQFLFEYFSETQRNKGNFPGRFSGRQFSNSRSEMNVSTLELGDSALYLCASSSLGGNQPQHFGDGTRLSIL.

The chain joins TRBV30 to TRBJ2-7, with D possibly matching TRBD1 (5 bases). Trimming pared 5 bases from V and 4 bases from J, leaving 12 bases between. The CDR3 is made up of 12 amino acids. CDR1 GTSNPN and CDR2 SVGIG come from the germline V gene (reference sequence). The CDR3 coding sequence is TGTGCCTGGGGACCCCAGGGATACGAGCAGTACTTC. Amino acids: CAWGPQGYEQYF. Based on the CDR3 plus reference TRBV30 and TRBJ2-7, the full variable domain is SQTIHQWPATLVQPVGSPLSLECTVEGTSNPNLYWYRQAAGRGLQLLFYSVGIGQISSEVPQNLSASRPQDRQFILSSKKLLLSDSGFYLCAWGPQGYEQYFGPGTRLTVT.

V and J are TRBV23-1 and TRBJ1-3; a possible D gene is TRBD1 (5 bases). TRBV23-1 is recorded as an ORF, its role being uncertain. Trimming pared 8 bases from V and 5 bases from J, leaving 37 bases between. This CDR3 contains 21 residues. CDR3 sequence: CASWGGRAGPTRRRRRNTIYF. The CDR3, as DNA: TGCGCCAGCTGGGGGGGAAGGGCGGGACCTACCCGAAGACGACGCAGAAACACCATATATTTT.